The clone carrying this T cell receptor (beta chain) appeared a few times. No antigen is known for it. The data belong to a study of T cell responses to AZD1222 COVID-19 vaccine. Notes on the study in general: The study found vaccine-associated CD4 TCRs spanning spike, dominant at 160-218 and 743-854. Unmutated variant regions are reportedly the target of nearly half of TCRs that are spike-specific. A rise in Spike-specific TCR breadth and depth followed two AZD1222 doses.

TCRdb's copy holds only in-frame clones and misses some; the assay was immunoSEQ multiplex PCR. Of about 190,000 clones listed, around 92% are singletons. The sample was peripheral blood, taken on day 0 of AZD1222 vaccination. The source is an adult in good health.

The chain's CDR3 is CASSYGGQGNYGYTF. CDR3 nucleotide sequence: TGTGCCAGCAGTTACGGCGGACAGGGGAACTATGGCTACACCTTC. The chain combines TRBV6-5 with TRBJ1-2; 9 bases map to TRBD1. The CDR3 is 15 amino acids. Germline V gene sequence: CDR1 MNHEY, CDR2 SVGAGI. Trimming removed 2 bases from V and 2 bases from J; junction bases left unmatched: 3.